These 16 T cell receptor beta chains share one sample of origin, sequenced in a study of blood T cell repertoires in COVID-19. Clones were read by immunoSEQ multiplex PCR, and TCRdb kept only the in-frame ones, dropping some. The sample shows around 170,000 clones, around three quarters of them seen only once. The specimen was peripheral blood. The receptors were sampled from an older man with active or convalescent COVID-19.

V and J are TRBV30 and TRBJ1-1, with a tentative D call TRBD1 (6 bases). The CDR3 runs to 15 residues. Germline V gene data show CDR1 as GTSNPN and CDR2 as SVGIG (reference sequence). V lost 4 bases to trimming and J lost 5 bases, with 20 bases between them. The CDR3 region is CAWIENHRVWTEAFF. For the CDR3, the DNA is TGTGCCTGGATCGAAAATCACAGGGTATGGACTGAAGCTTTCTTT. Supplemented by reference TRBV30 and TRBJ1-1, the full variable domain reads SQTIHQWPATLVQPVGSPLSLECTVEGTSNPNLYWYRQAAGRGLQLLFYSVGIGQISSEVPQNLSASRPQDRQFILSSKKLLLSDSGFYLCAWIENHRVWTEAFFGQGTRLTVV.

CDR3 amino acids: CASNLRLAGPYEQYF. The CDR3, as DNA: TGTGCCAGCAACCTCCGACTAGCGGGACCCTACGAGCAGTACTTC. This rearrangement joins TRBV7-2 to TRBJ2-7; TRBD2 matches 11 bases. The CDR3 has 15 amino acids. The trim removed 7 bases at V and 2 bases at J, leaving 7 bases unmatched. CDR1 is SGHTA and CDR2 is FQGNSA in the germline V gene.

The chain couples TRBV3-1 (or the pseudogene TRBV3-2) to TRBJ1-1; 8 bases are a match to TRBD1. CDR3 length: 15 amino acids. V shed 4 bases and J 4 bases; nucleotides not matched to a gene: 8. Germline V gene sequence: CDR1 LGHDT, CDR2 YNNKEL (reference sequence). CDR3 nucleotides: TGTGCCAGCAGCCTAACAACAGGGGGAGGCACTGAAGCTTTCTTT. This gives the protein CASSLTTGGGTEAFF.

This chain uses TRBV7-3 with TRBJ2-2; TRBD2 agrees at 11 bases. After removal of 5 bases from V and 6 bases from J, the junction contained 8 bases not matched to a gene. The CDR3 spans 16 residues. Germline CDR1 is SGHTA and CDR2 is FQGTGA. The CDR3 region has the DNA TGTGCCAGCAGCCCTCATAGCGGGAGGGCGGCCGGGGAGCTGTTTTTT. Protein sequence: CASSPHSGRAAGELFF.

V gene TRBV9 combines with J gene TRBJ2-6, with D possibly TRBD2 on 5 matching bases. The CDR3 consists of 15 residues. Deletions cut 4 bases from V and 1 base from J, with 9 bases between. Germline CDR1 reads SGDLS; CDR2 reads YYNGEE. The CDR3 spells CASSPRTSGANVLTF. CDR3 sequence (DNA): TGTGCCAGCAGCCCGAGGACTTCTGGGGCCAACGTCCTGACTTTC.

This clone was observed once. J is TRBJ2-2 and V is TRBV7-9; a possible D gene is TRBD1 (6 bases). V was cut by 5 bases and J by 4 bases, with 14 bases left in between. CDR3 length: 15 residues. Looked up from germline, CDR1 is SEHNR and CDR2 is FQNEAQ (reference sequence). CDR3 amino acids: CASSVETGFTGELFF. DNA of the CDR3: TGTGCCAGCAGCGTAGAGACAGGATTCACCGGGGAGCTGTTTTTT.

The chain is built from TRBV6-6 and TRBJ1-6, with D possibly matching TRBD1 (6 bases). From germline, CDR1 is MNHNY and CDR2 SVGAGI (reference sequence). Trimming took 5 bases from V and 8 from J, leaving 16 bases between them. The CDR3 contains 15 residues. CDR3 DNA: TGTGCCAGCAGTAAGGTACAGGGTGGAGATTCACCCCTCCACTTT. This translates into CASSKVQGGDSPLHF.

The CDR3 here is CASSELGFLAGADTQYF. CDR3 nucleotides: TGCGCCAGCAGTGAGTTAGGGTTCCTAGCGGGGGCAGATACGCAGTATTTT. This chain connects TRBV10-2 to TRBJ2-3; 10 bases align to TRBD2. V lost 1 base and J lost 4; bases outside the gene matches: 8. Germline V gives CDR1 WSHSY, CDR2 SAAADI. The CDR3 consists of 17 residues.

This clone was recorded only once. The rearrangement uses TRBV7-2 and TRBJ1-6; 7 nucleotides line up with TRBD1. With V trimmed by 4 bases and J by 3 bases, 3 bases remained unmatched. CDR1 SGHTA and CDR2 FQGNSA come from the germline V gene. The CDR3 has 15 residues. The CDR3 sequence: CASSSRDSYNSPLHF. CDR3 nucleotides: TGTGCCAGCAGCTCCCGGGACAGCTATAATTCACCCCTCCACTTT.

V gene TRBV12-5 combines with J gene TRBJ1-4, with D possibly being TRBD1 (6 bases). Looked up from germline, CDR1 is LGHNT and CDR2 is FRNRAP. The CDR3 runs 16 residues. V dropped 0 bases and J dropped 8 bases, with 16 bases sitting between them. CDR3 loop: CASGLVFTGNPEKLFF. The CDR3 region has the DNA TGTGCTAGTGGTTTGGTATTCACAGGGAACCCAGAAAAACTGTTTTTT.

In DNA form, the CDR3 reads TGTGCCACCAGCAGAAACAGGGTAAGCACTGAAGCTTTCTTT. Protein: CATSRNRVSTEAFF. V usage is TRBV15 and J usage is TRBJ1-1; possible D gene TRBD1, 6 bases. The ends were cut back, 2 bases at V and 4 bases at J, with 11 bases in the middle. Germline-derived CDR1 and CDR2 are LNHNV and YYDKDF (reference sequence). The CDR3 consists of 14 residues.

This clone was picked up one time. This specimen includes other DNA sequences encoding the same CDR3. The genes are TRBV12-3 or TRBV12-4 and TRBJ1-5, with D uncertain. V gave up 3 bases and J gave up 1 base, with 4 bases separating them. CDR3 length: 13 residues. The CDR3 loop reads CASSLSSNQPQHF. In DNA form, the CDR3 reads TGTGCCAGCAGTTTGAGCAGCAATCAGCCCCAGCATTTT.

CDR3 nucleotide sequence: TGCAGCGTCAAAGGGTGGCAGGGGGCTGGCTCTGGGGCCAACGTCCTGACTTTC. It is translated as CSVKGWQGAGSGANVLTF. The rearrangement joins TRBV29-1 to TRBJ2-6; 8 bases line up with TRBD1. This CDR3 is 18 amino acids long. The J segment lost 0 bases and the V segment lost 6 bases, leaving 13 bases of the junction unmatched. Germline assignment: CDR1 SQVTM and CDR2 ANQGSEA.

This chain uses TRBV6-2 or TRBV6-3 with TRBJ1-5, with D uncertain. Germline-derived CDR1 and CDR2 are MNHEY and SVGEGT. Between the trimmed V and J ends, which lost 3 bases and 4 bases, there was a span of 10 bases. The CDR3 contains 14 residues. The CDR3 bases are TGTGCCAGCAGTTATGGGCAACTTAATCAGCCCCAGCATTTT. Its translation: CASSYGQLNQPQHF.

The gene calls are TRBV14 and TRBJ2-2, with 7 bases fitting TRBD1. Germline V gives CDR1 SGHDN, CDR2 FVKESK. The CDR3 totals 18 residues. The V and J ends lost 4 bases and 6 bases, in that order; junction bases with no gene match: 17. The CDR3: CASSLLPLTGLYAGELFF. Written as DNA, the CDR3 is TGTGCCAGCAGCCTCCTCCCTCTGACAGGGCTTTATGCCGGGGAGCTGTTTTTT.

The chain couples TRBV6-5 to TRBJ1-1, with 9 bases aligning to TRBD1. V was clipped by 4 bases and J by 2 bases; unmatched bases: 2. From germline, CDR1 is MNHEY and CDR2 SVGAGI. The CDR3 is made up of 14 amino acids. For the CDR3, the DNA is TGTGCCAGCAGTTTGGACAGGGGAAACACTGAAGCTTTCTTT. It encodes CASSLDRGNTEAFF.